These 20 T cell receptor beta chains originate from one sample sequenced in a study of vaccination and CD4 T cells after COVID-19 (dated by TCRdb to about 2022). No antigen is known for these receptors. Preparation of the library involved PCR. The data were produced on an Illumina iSeq 100. DNA from cultured CD4+ T cells underwent TCR sequencing with the Oncomine TCR Beta short-read assay at the Johns Hopkins FTIC core. TCRdb redid the processing of the public reads, applying fastp at Q25 and MiXCR, and retained in-frame beta chains. Each entry merges the rows of one CDR3 protein and shows their most common DNA and genes. The sample profile shows about 17,000 distinct CDR3 sequences; about 51% of them were found once. The top ten clonotypes cover about an eighth of the sample. The time point label, as the study defines it: late sampling 161 to 241 days after vaccination in three convalescent patients. According to the study, the label for this sample's treatment or condition signals: 10-day PBMC culture with coronavirus spike peptide pools or control peptides (ViraFEST assay).

This specimen was CD4+ T cells from blood, cultured in vitro, taken about 7 months after SARS-CoV-2 vaccination. The receptors stem from a human donor who had recovered from COVID-19.

This clonotype was seen only once. The genes are TRBV18 and TRBJ1-2, with TRBD1 identical over 9 bases. The V and J ends lost 0 bases and 2 bases, in that order; junction bases with no gene match: 4. Germline V lookup: CDR1 KGHSH, CDR2 LQKENI. The CDR3 has 16 residues. The CDR3 reads CASSPPGDRANYGYTF. The CDR3 nucleotides read TGTGCCAGCTCACCACCGGGGGACAGGGCAAACTATGGCTACACCTTC. Filled out from reference TRBV18 and TRBJ1-2, the complete variable domain reads NAGVMQNPRHLVRRRGQEARLRCSPMKGHSHVYWYRQLPEEGLKFMVYLQKENIIDESGMPKERFSAEFPKEGPSILRIQQVVRGDSAAYFCASSPPGDRANYGYTFGSGTRLTVV.

CDR3 bases: TGTGCCAGCAGTAGATCAGGGTTCATGGCTCAGCCCCAGCATTTT. Encoded protein: CASSRSGFMAQPQHF. The V call is TRBV6-1, the J call TRBJ1-5, with a possible D match to TRBD1 (5 bases). Germline V gene lookup returns CDR1 MNHNS and CDR2 SASEGT. CDR3 length equals 15 residues. The V end was cut by 5 bases, the J end by 6 bases, with 17 bases between.

The sample holds one count of this clonotype. V is TRBV11-2 and J is TRBJ2-5; 11 bases fit TRBD1. J was trimmed by 4 bases and V by 5 bases; bases with no gene match: 6. This CDR3 has 15 amino acids. CDR1 is SGHAT, CDR2 FQNNGV, per germline. The CDR3 DNA is TGTGCCAGCAGCCAAACCGGGACAGGGGGAGAGACCCAGTACTTC. Translating it yields CASSQTGTGGETQYF.

The rearrangement links TRBV14 to TRBJ1-2; 7 bases are a match to TRBD1. Unmatched junction bases numbered 7, after V lost 4 bases and J lost 8 bases. Germline CDR1 and CDR2: SGHDN and FVKESK. This CDR3 comprises 13 residues. The CDR3 here is CASSPGRGYGYTF. DNA of the CDR3: TGTGCCAGCAGCCCCGGCAGGGGGTACGGCTACACCTTC. The full variable domain, completed using reference TRBV14 and TRBJ1-2, is EAGVTQFPSHSVIEKGQTVTLRCDPISGHDNLYWYRRVMGKEIKFLLHFVKESKQDESGMPNNRFLAERTGGTYSTLKVQPAELEDSGVYFCASSPGRGYGYTFGSGTRLTVV.

This chain links TRBV29-1 with TRBJ2-7; D might be TRBD2 (5 bases). This CDR3 contains 13 residues. V was clipped by 4 bases and J by 7 bases, with 17 bases between them. In germline, CDR1 is SQVTM, CDR2 ANQGSEA. The CDR3 spells CSVVGPSPGEQYF. The CDR3, as DNA: TGCAGCGTTGTCGGGCCATCACCGGGGGAGCAGTACTTC.

V gene TRBV20-1 combines with J gene TRBJ2-1, with 13 bases aligning to TRBD2. With V trimmed by 5 bases and J by 7 bases, 5 bases remained unmatched. From germline, CDR1 is DFQATT and CDR2 SNEGSKA (reference sequence). The CDR3 consists of 14 residues. In DNA, the CDR3 is TGCAGTGCTGTGGGACTAGCGGGAAGTAATGAGCAGTTCTTC. Translating gives CSAVGLAGSNEQFF.

The chain joins TRBV20-1 to TRBJ2-7, with 7 bases that match TRBD2. CDR3 length equals 15 residues. The germline V gene encodes CDR1 DFQATT and CDR2 SNEGSKA (reference sequence). With 0 bases clipped from V and 2 bases from J, the junction kept 7 bases outside the gene matches. Written as DNA, the CDR3 is TGCAGTGCTAGAGATCGGAAGCGGGGTACCTACGAGCAGTACTTC. Translating it yields CSARDRKRGTYEQYF.

The chain employs TRBV20-1 and TRBJ2-5; 11 nucleotides agree with TRBD2. Germline CDR1 is DFQATT and CDR2 is SNEGSKA (reference sequence). With 7 bases clipped from V and 4 bases from J, the junction kept 8 bases outside the gene matches. The CDR3 extends over 14 amino acids. DNA for the CDR3: TGCAGTGGATGGCTTAGCGGGGGGGGAGAGACCCAGTACTTC. The encoded protein is CSGWLSGGGETQYF.

This clonotype was observed a handful of times. V gene TRBV6-2 or TRBV6-3 combines with J gene TRBJ2-7; 10 bases align to TRBD1. V trimming: 4 bases; J trimming: 6 bases; junction bases outside the gene matches: 3. The CDR3 length is 13 residues. Germline V gives CDR1 MNHEY, CDR2 SVGEGT. This CDR3 is CASSFGTGAEQYF. The CDR3 nucleotides read TGTGCCAGCAGTTTCGGGACAGGGGCCGAGCAGTACTTC.

The DNA of the CDR3 is TGTGCCAGCAGCTCCGGGACAGGTTCCTACAATGAGCAGTTCTTC. Amino acids: CASSSGTGSYNEQFF. The chain has TRBV7-2 and TRBJ2-1, with 8 nucleotides matching TRBD1. Losses at the gene ends were 4 bases for V and 1 base for J; bases not matched to a gene: 3. This CDR3 comprises 15 residues. The germline V gene encodes CDR1 SGHTA and CDR2 FQGNSA.

This chain links TRBV7-2 with TRBJ2-1, with 12 nucleotides matching TRBD2. This CDR3 region has 17 residues. V lost 4 bases, J lost 10 bases, and 14 bases stayed unmatched. Per the germline V gene, CDR1 is SGHTA and CDR2 is FQGNSA. For the CDR3, the DNA is TGTGCCAGCAGCTCGGGGGGCTCTAGCGGGAGGGCCCGGGAGCAGTTCTTC. Protein: CASSSGGSSGRAREQFF.

This clonotype was recorded a few times. This chain uses TRBV19 with TRBJ1-6; 7 bases are shared with TRBD1. This CDR3 has 14 amino acids. Losses at the gene ends were 3 bases for V and 8 bases for J; bases not matched to a gene: 4. Per germline, CDR1 LNHDA and CDR2 SQIVND (reference sequence). The DNA for the CDR3 is TGTGCCAGTAGTATTCAGGGGGGAGATTCACCCCTCCACTTT. Protein: CASSIQGGDSPLHF.

The V gene is TRBV6-5, the J gene TRBJ2-1; D is unresolved. CDR1 and CDR2 (germline): MNHEY, SVGAGI. This CDR3 region has 13 residues. V lost 2 bases to trimming and J lost 8 bases, with 10 bases between them. The CDR3 sequence is CASSYTLVHEQFF. The CDR3 nucleotides read TGTGCCAGCAGTTACACGCTAGTCCATGAGCAGTTCTTC.

The chain has TRBV19 and TRBJ1-1; D remains ambiguous. Germline V CDR1 and CDR2: LNHDA, SQIVND (reference sequence). The V gene lost 3 bases and the J gene lost 3 bases, with 11 bases spanning the gap. The CDR3 totals 14 residues. CDR3 residues: CASSIAIRDTEAFF. CDR3 sequence (DNA): TGTGCCAGTAGTATTGCAATTAGAGACACTGAAGCTTTCTTT.

The chain couples TRBV18 to TRBJ2-7; D call uncertain. The germline V gene encodes CDR1 KGHSH and CDR2 LQKENI. CDR3 size: 13 residues. V was cut by 4 bases and J by 7 bases, with 14 bases left in between. The CDR3 DNA sequence: TGTGCCAGCTCACAAGGACCCGACGGGGAGCAGTACTTC. Its translation is CASSQGPDGEQYF.

This clonotype was counted a few times. DNA for the CDR3: TGTGCCAGCAGTTACAGTACTAGCTTTGATGAGACCCAGTACTTC. Amino acid sequence: CASSYSTSFDETQYF. The chain recombines TRBV6-5 with TRBJ2-5; TRBD2 is a possible D gene (6 bases). This CDR3 contains 15 residues. V lost 2 bases to trimming and J lost 5 bases, with 15 bases between them. CDR1 and CDR2 from the germline V gene are MNHEY and SVGAGI.

The V call is TRBV10-3, the J call TRBJ1-1; TRBD1 matches 7 bases. Trimming took 3 bases from V and 0 from J; bases not matched to a gene: 16. Germline CDR1 and CDR2: ENHRY and SYGVKD. The CDR3 contains 19 residues. CDR3 loop: CAISDRGGAGGKMNTEAFF. The CDR3 DNA sequence: TGTGCCATCAGTGACCGAGGGGGGGCAGGGGGTAAGATGAACACTGAAGCTTTCTTT.

V is TRBV20-1 and J is TRBJ2-5; no reliable D call. V lost 3 bases, J lost 5 bases, and 19 bases lay in between. The CDR3 is made up of 15 amino acids. Germline CDR1 and CDR2: DFQATT and SNEGSKA (reference sequence). CDR3 in amino acids: CSARDLFVSRETQYF. In nucleotides, the CDR3 is TGCAGTGCTAGGGATCTCTTCGTATCACGGGAGACCCAGTACTTC.

V usage is TRBV20-1 and J usage is TRBJ1-2; 10 nucleotides match TRBD1. CDR3 size: 16 residues. Trimming removed 5 bases from V and 4 bases from J; junction bases left unmatched: 13. The V gene's germline CDR1 is DFQATT and CDR2 SNEGSKA (reference sequence). The CDR3 DNA reads as TGCAGTGCTTCGACAGGGGGCTTTCGTATTGGCTATGGCTACACCTTC. The encoded protein is CSASTGGFRIGYGYTF.

This clonotype was recorded a few times. The chain recombines TRBV7-9 with TRBJ1-2, with D possibly TRBD1 on 6 matching bases. The germline V gene encodes CDR1 SEHNR and CDR2 FQNEAQ (reference sequence). The V end lost 2 bases, the J end lost 3 bases, and 10 bases lay between the germline ends. This CDR3 is built from 14 residues. The CDR3 spells CASSLTGYDYGYTF. The CDR3 coding sequence is TGTGCCAGCAGCTTAACAGGGTATGACTATGGCTACACCTTC.